The 25 T cell receptor beta chains given below trace back to one sample, sequenced in a study of cytomegalovirus exposure and HLA in healthy donors. A multiplex PCR was run with 60 Vbeta primers and 13 Jbeta primers. Sequencing was performed with immunoSEQ multiplex PCR; in TCRdb, only in-frame clones are kept and a portion is missing. Of 80,000 to 100,000 clones in the sample, about 82% were seen once. Sequencing was performed on PBMCs. The receptors stem from a man aged 25-45 years in good health and CMV-seronegative.

The chain employs TRBV29-1 and TRBJ1-1; D unresolved. The germline V and J ends were trimmed by 2 bases and 4 bases, with 5 bases remaining between them. CDR3 length: 11 amino acids. Looked up from germline, CDR1 is SQVTM and CDR2 is ANQGSEA. The CDR3 loop is CSVERFTEAFF. The CDR3 DNA is TGCAGCGTTGAACGGTTCACTGAAGCTTTCTTT.

The CDR3 DNA reads TGCGCCAGCAGCCCAAGACTAGCGGGGGTCTACGAGCAGTACTTC. The encoded protein is CASSPRLAGVYEQYF. The V and J genes are TRBV4-3 and TRBJ2-7; 12 bases align to TRBD2. J gave up 3 bases and V 4 bases, and 4 bases lay outside the gene matches. This CDR3 is built from 15 residues. Germline V CDR1 and CDR2: LGHNA, YSLEER.

The CDR3 sequence is CAWRRQPGGSDTQYF. The CDR3 bases are TGTGCCTGGAGGCGACAGCCGGGGGGTTCGGATACGCAGTATTTT. The chain uses TRBV30 and TRBJ2-3; the match to TRBD2 covers 7 bases. Looked up from germline, CDR1 is GTSNPN and CDR2 is SVGIG (reference sequence). The CDR3 extends over 15 amino acids. With 3 bases clipped from V and 6 bases from J, the junction kept 12 bases outside the gene matches.

The rearrangement joins TRBV29-1 to TRBJ2-5; D is perhaps TRBD1 (5 bases). The germline V gene has CDR1 SQVTM and CDR2 ANQGSEA. V gave up 5 bases and J gave up 1 base, with 8 bases separating them. The CDR3 spans 12 residues. CDR3 DNA: TGCAGCGTTTTCAGGGTCCAAGAGACCCAGTACTTC. Encoded protein: CSVFRVQETQYF.

The chain recombines TRBV28 with TRBJ1-2; 9 bases fit TRBD1. This CDR3 spans 16 amino acids. Germline CDR1 and CDR2: MDHEN and SYDVKM. The trim removed 6 bases at V and 6 bases at J, leaving 14 bases unmatched. The CDR3 bases are TGTGCCAGCAGGCCCGGAGGGGGACAGGGAGTACATGGCTACACCTTC. Its protein product is CASRPGGGQGVHGYTF.

The chain uses TRBV28 and TRBJ2-7; 9 bases align to TRBD2. V trimming: 4 bases; J trimming: 4 bases; junction bases outside the gene matches: 8. The germline CDR1 and CDR2 sequences are MDHEN and SYDVKM. The CDR3 is made up of 15 amino acids. CDR3 coding DNA: TGTGCCAGCAGTTCGCCCCGGACTAGCGCTTACGAGCAGTACTTC. It translates to CASSSPRTSAYEQYF.

V and J are TRBV4-2 and TRBJ2-3; 10 bases are shared with TRBD2. Germline-derived CDR1 and CDR2 are LGHNA and YNFKEQ. The CDR3 has 18 amino acids. The trim removed 1 base at V and 1 base at J, leaving 8 bases unmatched. As DNA, the CDR3 is TGTGCCAGCAGCCAAGGTACAGCGGGGGGGCCCGGCACAGATACGCAGTATTTT. Protein sequence: CASSQGTAGGPGTDTQYF.

This CDR3 reads CASCHARDTGELFF. CDR3 nucleotides: TGTGCCAGCTGTCACGCCAGGGACACCGGGGAGCTGTTTTTT. This sequence joins TRBV6-6 and TRBJ2-2, with D perhaps matching TRBD1 (5 bases). The CDR3 runs to 14 residues. Germline loops: CDR1 MNHNY, CDR2 SVGAGI (reference sequence). V was trimmed by 8 bases and J by 3 bases, leaving 13 bases between them.

This chain uses TRBV19 with TRBJ1-4; possible D gene TRBD1, 6 bases. CDR1 is LNHDA, CDR2 SQIVND, per germline (reference sequence). The CDR3 is 14 residues long. V was trimmed by 6 bases and J by 4 bases, leaving 12 bases between them. The CDR3: CASRPGHNNEKLFF. The CDR3 nucleotides read TGTGCCAGTAGGCCGGGACACAATAATGAAAAACTGTTTTTT. Full variable domain (rest looked up from reference TRBV19 and TRBJ1-4): DGGITQSPKYLFRKEGQNVTLSCEQNLNHDAMYWYRQDPGQGLRLIYYSQIVNDFQKGDIAEGYSVSREKKESFPLTVTSAQKNPTAFYLCASRPGHNNEKLFFGSGTQLSVL.

The rearrangement uses TRBV5-1 and TRBJ1-2; unclear D gene. Germline CDR1 SGHRS, CDR2 YFSETQ. Trimming took 3 bases from V and 0 from J, leaving 12 bases between them. CDR3 length equals 15 residues. The CDR3 region is CASSSKTFSNYGYTF. Written as DNA, the CDR3 is TGCGCCAGCAGCTCGAAGACATTTTCTAACTATGGCTACACCTTC.

This rearrangement joins TRBV7-8 to TRBJ2-7, with D maybe TRBD2 (6 bases). Trimming stripped 6 bases from V and 2 bases from J, with 20 bases between. The CDR3 is 16 amino acids. In germline, CDR1 is SGHVS, CDR2 FQNEAQ. The CDR3 sequence: CASRPEDRGTPYEQYF. CDR3 coding DNA: TGTGCCAGCAGACCCGAGGATAGAGGGACTCCCTACGAGCAGTACTTC.

The CDR3 DNA follows: TGTGCCAGCAGCGTGGGGGGAAGTGGTAATTCACCCCTCCACTTT. Its protein product is CASSVGGSGNSPLHF. The chain uses TRBV9 and TRBJ1-6; D is possibly TRBD1 (5 bases). Trimming removed 2 bases from V and 6 bases from J, with 12 bases in between. The CDR3 loop spans 15 amino acids. Germline V CDR1 and CDR2: SGDLS, YYNGEE.

This chain connects TRBV6-4 to TRBJ2-3; 8 nucleotides align to TRBD2. The CDR3 extends over 14 amino acids. With 4 bases clipped from V and 0 bases from J, the junction kept 0 bases outside the gene matches. Germline V lookup: CDR1 MRHNA, CDR2 SNTAGT. CDR3 sequence (DNA): TGTGCCAGCAGTGCTAGCGGGAGCACAGATACGCAGTATTTT. It specifies CASSASGSTDTQYF.

The rearrangement joins TRBV18 to TRBJ2-3; D is unclear. The CDR3 is 13 residues long. V lost 3 bases, J lost 2 bases, and 6 bases lay in between. Germline V gene lookup returns CDR1 KGHSH and CDR2 LQKENI. The CDR3 DNA reads as TGTGCCAGCTCACCCCCGGTCACAGATACGCAGTATTTT. Its protein is CASSPPVTDTQYF.

The chain combines TRBV4-2 with TRBJ2-5; the D is unclear. Trimming shortened V by 1 base and J by 5 bases, and 11 bases separated the two germline ends. Germline CDR1 reads LGHNA; CDR2 reads YNFKEQ. This CDR3 has 14 residues. As DNA, the CDR3 is TGTGCCAGCAGCCAAGTAGCTTTTCTGGAGACCCAGTACTTC. It specifies CASSQVAFLETQYF.

This chain uses TRBV18 with TRBJ1-2; D is ambiguous. The V gene's germline CDR1 is KGHSH and CDR2 LQKENI. The length of the CDR3 is 13 residues. The germline V and J ends were trimmed by 2 bases and 2 bases, with 6 bases remaining between them. The CDR3 loop is CASSPGQNYGYTF. The CDR3 nucleotides read TGTGCCAGCTCACCAGGGCAGAACTATGGCTACACCTTC.

CDR3 DNA: TGTGCCAGCAGTGAAGCTAGCGGGACACAAGAGACCCAGTACTTC. Residues: CASSEASGTQETQYF. The chain links TRBV6-1 to TRBJ2-5, with 8 bases that match TRBD2. The CDR3 totals 15 residues. Germline values: CDR1 MNHNS, CDR2 SASEGT. J lost 2 bases, V lost 0 bases, and 2 bases had no gene match.

CDR3 bases: TGTGCCAGCGGCCGAACCAGTTTCTCCTACAATGAGCAGTTCTTC. Its translation: CASGRTSFSYNEQFF. The V and J genes are TRBV5-4 and TRBJ2-1; no reliable D call. The CDR3 extends over 15 amino acids. V was cut by 7 bases and J by 0 bases, with 14 bases left in between. Germline CDR1 SGHNT, CDR2 YYREEE (reference sequence).

The chain employs TRBV6-5 and TRBJ1-1; weak D call: TRBD1 (6 bases). Germline lookup yields CDR1 MNHEY and CDR2 SVGAGI. The CDR3 is 16 residues long. The germline V and J ends were trimmed by 2 bases and 5 bases, with 18 bases remaining between them. The CDR3 DNA sequence: TGTGCCAGCAGTTACGGGCTAACAGGGCCGGGGACTGAAGCTTTCTTT. Protein: CASSYGLTGPGTEAFF.

CDR3 coding DNA: TGTGCCAGCAGTGGCACACCAAGTCGGTTCTTC. It translates to CASSGTPSRFF. The rearrangement joins TRBV6-1 to TRBJ2-1, with D uncertain. This CDR3 comprises 11 residues. The V and J ends lost 4 bases and 15 bases respectively, with 13 bases between them. Germline V lookup: CDR1 MNHNS, CDR2 SASEGT.

The chain combines TRBV6-5 with TRBJ2-7; the D gene is possibly TRBD1 (5 bases). Trimming pared 2 bases from V and 5 bases from J, leaving 13 bases between. Germline V gene data show CDR1 as MNHEY and CDR2 as SVGAGI. The CDR3 has 14 amino acids. CDR3 residues: CASSYLGREDEQYF. The CDR3 coding sequence is TGTGCCAGCAGTTACCTGGGGCGTGAGGACGAGCAGTACTTC.

This chain uses TRBV28 with TRBJ1-1, with D hard to call. The V and J ends lost 8 bases and 1 base respectively, with 11 bases between them. Germline V CDR1 and CDR2: MDHEN, SYDVKM. The CDR3 is 13 residues long. The CDR3 DNA reads as TGTGCCAGCCGGAGAGAGACGAACACTGAAGCTTTCTTT. Its translation is CASRRETNTEAFF.

The chain employs TRBV9 and TRBJ1-1; 9 bases line up with TRBD1. CDR1 is SGDLS and CDR2 is YYNGEE in the germline V gene. CDR3 length: 18 residues. The junction had 13 bases not matched to a gene; V was cut back by 4 bases and J by 0 bases. The CDR3 region is CASSLNPPGQGMNTEAFF. The CDR3 nucleotides are TGTGCCAGCAGCCTGAACCCCCCGGGACAGGGCATGAACACTGAAGCTTTCTTT.

The chain is built from TRBV9 and TRBJ1-2; possible D gene TRBD1, 5 bases. Deletions cut 7 bases from V and 4 bases from J, with 8 bases between. The CDR3 sequence is 11 residues long. Germline lookup yields CDR1 SGDLS and CDR2 YYNGEE. CDR3 sequence (DNA): TGTGCCAGCGGCGACAGCTATGGCTACACCTTC. The encoded protein is CASGDSYGYTF.

This clone appeared a single time. The chain is built from TRBV6-1 and TRBJ2-7; 8 positions match TRBD2. With 6 bases clipped from V and 0 bases from J, the junction kept 7 bases outside the gene matches. This CDR3 has 15 residues. Germline V gene data show CDR1 as MNHNS and CDR2 as SASEGT. The chain's CDR3 is CASSQTSAGSYEQYF. As DNA, the CDR3 is TGTGCCAGCAGCCAGACTAGCGCGGGCTCCTACGAGCAGTACTTC.